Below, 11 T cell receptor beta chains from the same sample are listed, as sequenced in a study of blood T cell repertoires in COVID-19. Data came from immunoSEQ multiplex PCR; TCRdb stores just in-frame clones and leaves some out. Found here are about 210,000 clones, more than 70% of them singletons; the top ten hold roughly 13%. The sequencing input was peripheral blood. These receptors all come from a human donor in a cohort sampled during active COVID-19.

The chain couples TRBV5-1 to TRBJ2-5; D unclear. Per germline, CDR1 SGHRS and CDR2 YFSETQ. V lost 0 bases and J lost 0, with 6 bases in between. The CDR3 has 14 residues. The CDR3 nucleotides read TGCGCCAGCAGCTTGGATCCAGACCAAGAGACCCAGTACTTC. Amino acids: CASSLDPDQETQYF.

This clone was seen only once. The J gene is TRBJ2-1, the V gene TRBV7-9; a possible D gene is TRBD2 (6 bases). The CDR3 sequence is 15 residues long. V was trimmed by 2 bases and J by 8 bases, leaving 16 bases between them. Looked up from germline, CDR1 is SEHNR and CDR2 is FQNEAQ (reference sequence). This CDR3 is CASSLWVGRGDEQFF. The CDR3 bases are TGTGCCAGCAGCTTATGGGTCGGGAGAGGGGATGAGCAGTTCTTC.

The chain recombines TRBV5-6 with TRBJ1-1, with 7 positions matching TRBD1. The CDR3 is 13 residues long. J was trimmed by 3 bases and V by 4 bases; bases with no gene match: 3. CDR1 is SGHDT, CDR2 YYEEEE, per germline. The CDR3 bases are TGTGCCAGCAGCCTTGACAGGGACACTGAAGCTTTCTTT. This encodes CASSLDRDTEAFF.

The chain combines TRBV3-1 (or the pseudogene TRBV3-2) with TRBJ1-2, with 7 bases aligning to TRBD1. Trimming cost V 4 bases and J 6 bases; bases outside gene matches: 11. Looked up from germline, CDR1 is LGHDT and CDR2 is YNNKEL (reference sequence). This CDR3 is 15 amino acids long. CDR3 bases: TGTGCCAGCAGCCCGCGGGACAGAACTAGCCATGGCTACACCTTC. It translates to CASSPRDRTSHGYTF.

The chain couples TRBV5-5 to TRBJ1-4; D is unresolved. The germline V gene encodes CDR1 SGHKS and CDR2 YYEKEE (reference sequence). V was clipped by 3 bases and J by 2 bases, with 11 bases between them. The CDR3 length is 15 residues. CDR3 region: CASSSPGGTNEKLFF. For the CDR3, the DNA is TGTGCCAGCAGCTCCCCCGGTGGTACTAATGAAAAACTGTTTTTT.

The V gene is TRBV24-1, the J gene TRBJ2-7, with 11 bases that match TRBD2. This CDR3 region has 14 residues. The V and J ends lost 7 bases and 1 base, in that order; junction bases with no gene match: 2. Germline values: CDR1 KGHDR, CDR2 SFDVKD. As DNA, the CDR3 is TGTGCCACCAGGGCTAGCGGGAGGTCCTACGAGCAGTACTTC. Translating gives CATRASGRSYEQYF.

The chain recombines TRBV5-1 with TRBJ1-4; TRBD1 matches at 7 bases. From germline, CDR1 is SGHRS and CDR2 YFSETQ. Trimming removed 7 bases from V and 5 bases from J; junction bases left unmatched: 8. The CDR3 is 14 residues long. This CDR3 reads CASRWDSINEKLFF. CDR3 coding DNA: TGCGCCAGCCGGTGGGACAGCATAAATGAAAAACTGTTTTTT.

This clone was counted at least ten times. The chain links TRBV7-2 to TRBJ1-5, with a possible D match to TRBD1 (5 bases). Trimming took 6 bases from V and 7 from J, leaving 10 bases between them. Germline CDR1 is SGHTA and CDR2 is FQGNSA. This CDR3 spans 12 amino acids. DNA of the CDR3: TGTGCCAGCAGTGCAGGGCACCAGCCCCAGCATTTT. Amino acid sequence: CASSAGHQPQHF.

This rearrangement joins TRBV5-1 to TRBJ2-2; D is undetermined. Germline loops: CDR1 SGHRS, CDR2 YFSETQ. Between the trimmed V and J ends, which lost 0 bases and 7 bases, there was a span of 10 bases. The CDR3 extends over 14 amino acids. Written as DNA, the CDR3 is TGCGCCAGCAGCTTGGCGTTAGCAATCGGGGAGCTGTTTTTT. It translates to CASSLALAIGELFF.

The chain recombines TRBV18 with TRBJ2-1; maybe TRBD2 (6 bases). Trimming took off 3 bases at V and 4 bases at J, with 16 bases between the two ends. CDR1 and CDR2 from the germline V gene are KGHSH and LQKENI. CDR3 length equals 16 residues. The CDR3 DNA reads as TGTGCCAGCTCACCTTCGGGAGCGCAACTTTACAATGAGCAGTTCTTC. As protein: CASSPSGAQLYNEQFF. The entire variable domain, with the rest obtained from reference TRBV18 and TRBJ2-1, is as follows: NAGVMQNPRHLVRRRGQEARLRCSPMKGHSHVYWYRQLPEEGLKFMVYLQKENIIDESGMPKERFSAEFPKEGPSILRIQQVVRGDSAAYFCASSPSGAQLYNEQFFGPGTRLTVL.

The CDR3 protein is CASSQARTGNGNTIYF. The CDR3 region has the DNA TGCGCCAGCAGCCAAGCCCGAACAGGGAATGGAAACACCATATATTTT. This rearrangement joins TRBV4-3 to TRBJ1-3; D is possibly TRBD1 (6 bases). Germline V lookup: CDR1 LGHNA, CDR2 YSLEER. Trimming took off 1 base at V and 3 bases at J, with 13 bases between the two ends. The CDR3 has 16 residues.